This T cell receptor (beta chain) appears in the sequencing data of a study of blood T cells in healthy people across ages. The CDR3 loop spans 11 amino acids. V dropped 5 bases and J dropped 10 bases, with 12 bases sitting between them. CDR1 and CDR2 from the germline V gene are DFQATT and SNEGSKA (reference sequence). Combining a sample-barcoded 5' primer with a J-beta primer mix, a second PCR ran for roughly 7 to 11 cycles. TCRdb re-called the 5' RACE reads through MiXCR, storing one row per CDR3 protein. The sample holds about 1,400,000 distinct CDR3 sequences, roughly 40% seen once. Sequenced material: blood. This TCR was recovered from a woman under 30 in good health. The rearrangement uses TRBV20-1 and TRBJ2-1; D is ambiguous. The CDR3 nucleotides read TGCAGTGCTGTAATAGGCCTGGAGCAGTTCTTC. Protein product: CSAVIGLEQFF.